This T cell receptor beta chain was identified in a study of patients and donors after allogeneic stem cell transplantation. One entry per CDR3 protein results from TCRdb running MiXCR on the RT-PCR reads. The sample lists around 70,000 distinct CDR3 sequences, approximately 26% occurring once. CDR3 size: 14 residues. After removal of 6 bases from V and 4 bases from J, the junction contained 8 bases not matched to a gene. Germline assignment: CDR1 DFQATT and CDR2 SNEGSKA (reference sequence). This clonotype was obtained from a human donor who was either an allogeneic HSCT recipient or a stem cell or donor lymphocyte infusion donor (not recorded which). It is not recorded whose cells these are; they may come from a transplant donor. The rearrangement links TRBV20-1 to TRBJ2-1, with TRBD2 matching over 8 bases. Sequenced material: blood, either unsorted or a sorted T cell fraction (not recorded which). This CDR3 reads CSAPIAGSYNEQFF. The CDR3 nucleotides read TGCAGTGCCCCAATAGCGGGGTCTTACAATGAGCAGTTCTTC.